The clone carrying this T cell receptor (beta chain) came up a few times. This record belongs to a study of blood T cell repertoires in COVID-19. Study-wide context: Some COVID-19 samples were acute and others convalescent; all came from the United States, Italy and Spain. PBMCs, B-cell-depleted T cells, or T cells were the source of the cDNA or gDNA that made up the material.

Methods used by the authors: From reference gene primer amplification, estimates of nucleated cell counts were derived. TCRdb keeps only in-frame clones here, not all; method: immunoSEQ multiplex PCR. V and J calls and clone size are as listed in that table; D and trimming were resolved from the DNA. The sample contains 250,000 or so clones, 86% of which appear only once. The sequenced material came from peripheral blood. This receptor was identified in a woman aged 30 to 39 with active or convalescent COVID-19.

CDR3 amino acids: CASGEVAYNSPLHF. CDR3 nucleotide sequence: TGTGCCAGCGGGGAGGTTGCCTATAATTCACCCCTCCACTTT. The rearrangement uses TRBV6-5 and TRBJ1-6; no clear D gene. The CDR3 spans 14 residues. Trimming took 8 bases from V and 2 from J, leaving 10 bases between them. Germline CDR1 reads MNHEY; CDR2 reads SVGAGI.